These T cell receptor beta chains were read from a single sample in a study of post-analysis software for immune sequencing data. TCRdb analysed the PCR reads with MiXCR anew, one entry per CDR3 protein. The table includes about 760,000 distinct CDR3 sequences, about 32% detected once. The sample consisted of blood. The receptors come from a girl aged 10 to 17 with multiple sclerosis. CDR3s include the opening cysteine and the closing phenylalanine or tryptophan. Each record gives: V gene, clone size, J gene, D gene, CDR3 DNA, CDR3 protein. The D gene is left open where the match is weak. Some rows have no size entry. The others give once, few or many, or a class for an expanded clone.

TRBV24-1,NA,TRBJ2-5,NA,TGTGCCACCAGTGATGTTCGGGGGACCCCAGAGACCCAGTACTTC,CATSDVRGTPETQYF
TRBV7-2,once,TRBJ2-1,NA,TGTGCCGGCAGCTTAGTGAAGAATGAGCAGTTCTTC,CAGSLVKNEQFF
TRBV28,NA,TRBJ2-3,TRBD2,TGTGCCAGCAGTTCGTCAAGACTAGCGGGATATCAAGATACGCAGTATTTT,CASSSSRLAGYQDTQYF
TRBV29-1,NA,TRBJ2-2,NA,TGCAGCGTTTTATATGGGACGGGAGCGAACACCGGGGAGCTGTTTTTT,CSVLYGTGANTGELFF
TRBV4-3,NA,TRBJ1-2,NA,TGCGCCAGCAGCCAAGATCCCGGTTGGGGTAGGCAAAACTATGGCTACACCTTC,CASSQDPGWGRQNYGYTF
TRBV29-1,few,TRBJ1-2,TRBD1,TGCAGCGCGACGGGACAGGGGGTCGGCTACACCTTC,CSATGQGVGYTF
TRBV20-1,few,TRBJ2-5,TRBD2,TGCAGTGCTAGAGATTGGCGGGAGTACCAAGAGACCCAGTACTTC,CSARDWREYQETQYF
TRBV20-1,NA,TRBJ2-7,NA,TGCAGTGCTAGTCTTCAGGACTACGAGCAGTACTTC,CSASLQDYEQYF
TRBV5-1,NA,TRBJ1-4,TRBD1,TGCGCCAGCAGCACCGGGACAGGGAATGAAAAACTGTTTTTT,CASSTGTGNEKLFF
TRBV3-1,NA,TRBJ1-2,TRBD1,TGTGCCAGCAGCCAACCGGGGCGTTCAGGGGGTGGCCACACCTTC,CASSQPGRSGGGHTF
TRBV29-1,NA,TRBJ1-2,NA,TGCAGCGTTGGATTGGGGGTATCCAACTATGGCTACACCTTC,CSVGLGVSNYGYTF
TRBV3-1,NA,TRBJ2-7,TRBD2,TGTGCCAGCAGCCAAGGGACTAGCGAGGGCGAGCGGTACTTC,CASSQGTSEGERYF
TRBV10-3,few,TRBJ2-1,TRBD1,TGTGCCATCAGGGAGACAGGGTTGGATGAGCAGTTCTTC,CAIRETGLDEQFF
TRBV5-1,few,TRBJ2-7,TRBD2,TGCGCCAGCAGCTTTACTAGCGAATCGAGAATCTACGAGCAGTACTTC,CASSFTSESRIYEQYF
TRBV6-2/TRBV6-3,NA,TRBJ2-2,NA,TGTGCCAGCAGTTACTTCACCGGGGAGCTGTTTTTT,CASSYFTGELFF
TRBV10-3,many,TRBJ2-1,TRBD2,TGTGCCATCAGCGGGAGGGCCGGTATGGAGGAGCAGTTCTTC,CAISGRAGMEEQFF
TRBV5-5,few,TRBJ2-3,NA,TGTGCCAGCAGCTTGGGCCTCAGGGCAGATACGCAGTATTTT,CASSLGLRADTQYF
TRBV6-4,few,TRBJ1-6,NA,TGTGCCAGCAGTGACTCGTCCGGTCGGGGAAATAATTCACCCCTCCACTTT,CASSDSSGRGNNSPLHF
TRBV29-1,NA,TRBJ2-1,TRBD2,TGCAGCGTTGAACGACTAGCGGGAGCGGTGGGGGAGCAGTTCTTC,CSVERLAGAVGEQFF
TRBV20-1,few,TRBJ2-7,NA,TGCAGTGCTAGAGCTCAATGGGGTACCTACGAGCAGTACTTC,CSARAQWGTYEQYF
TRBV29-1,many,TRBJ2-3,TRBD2,TGCAGCGGCCGGACTAGCGGGCTAGATACGCAGTATTTT,CSGRTSGLDTQYF
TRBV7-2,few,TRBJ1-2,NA,TGTGCCAGCAGCTTAGTCTTCTATGGCTACACCTTC,CASSLVFYGYTF
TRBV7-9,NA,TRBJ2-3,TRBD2,TGTGCCAGCAGCCCCTCCGGGGCTAGCGGGAGAAGTGCAGATACGCAGTATTTT,CASSPSGASGRSADTQYF
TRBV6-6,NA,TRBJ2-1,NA,TGTGCCAGCAGTTACCAGAATAACAATGAGCAGTTCTTC,CASSYQNNNEQFF
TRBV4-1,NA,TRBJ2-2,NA,TGCGCCAGCAGCCACGGTCCGAACACCGGGGAGCTGTTTTTT,CASSHGPNTGELFF
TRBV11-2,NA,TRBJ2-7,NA,TGTGCCAGCAGCCACAATGCGGGGATGTACGAGCAGTACTTC,CASSHNAGMYEQYF
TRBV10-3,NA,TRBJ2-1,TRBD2,TGTGCCATCAGTGCATCCCGACTAGCGGGAGGGCGGAACAATGAGCAGTTCTTC,CAISASRLAGGRNNEQFF
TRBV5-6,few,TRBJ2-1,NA,TGTGCCAGCAGCGGCGTCGGCTACAATGAGCAGTTCTTC,CASSGVGYNEQFF
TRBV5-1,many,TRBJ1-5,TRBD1,TGCGCCAGCAGCCCGGGACAGGGTCTGCATCAGCCCCAGCATTTT,CASSPGQGLHQPQHF
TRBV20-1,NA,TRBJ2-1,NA,TGCAGTGCTAGAGAAATCGATGAGCAGTTCTTC,CSAREIDEQFF
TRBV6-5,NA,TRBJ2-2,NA,TGTGCCAGCAGCAGTAGACTGGGCACCGGGGAGCTGTTTTTT,CASSSRLGTGELFF
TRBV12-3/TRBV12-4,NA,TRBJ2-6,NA,TGTGCCAGCAGTTTAGTGGCGAGCTCTGGGGCCAACGTCCGGACTTTC,CASSLVASSGANVRTF
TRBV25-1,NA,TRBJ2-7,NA,TGTGCCAGCAGTGACCCGACTGGTTCTGCGGGCACTTACGAGCAGTACTTC,CASSDPTGSAGTYEQYF
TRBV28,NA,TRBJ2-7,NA,TGTGCCAGCAGTTTATCGTGGCAGCACAACGAGCAGTACTTC,CASSLSWQHNEQYF
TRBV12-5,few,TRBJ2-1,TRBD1,TGTGCTAGTGCCATGGGACAGGGGGGTGGCAATGAGCAGTTCTTC,CASAMGQGGGNEQFF
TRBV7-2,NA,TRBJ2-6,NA,TGTGCCAGCAGCTTAAGGTCGACAGACTCTGGGGCCAACGTCCTGACTTTC,CASSLRSTDSGANVLTF
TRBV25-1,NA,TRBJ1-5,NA,TGTGCCAGCAGGCCCCTCATTAGCAATCAGCCCCAGCATTTT,CASRPLISNQPQHF
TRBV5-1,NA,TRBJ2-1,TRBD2,TGCGCCAGCAGCTTGTACCTAGCGGGGTACAATGAGCAGTTCTTC,CASSLYLAGYNEQFF
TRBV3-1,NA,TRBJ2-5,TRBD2,TGTGCCAGCAGCCGGGGGGGAGCGGGAGGTAAAGAGACCCAGTACTTC,CASSRGGAGGKETQYF
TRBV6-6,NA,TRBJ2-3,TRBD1,TGTGCCAGCAGCCACCCTCCGGGGACAGGGGTAGATACGCAGTATTTT,CASSHPPGTGVDTQYF
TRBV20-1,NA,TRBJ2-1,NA,TGCAGTGCTAGAGTGCGGGGAGTATACAATGAGCAGTTCTTC,CSARVRGVYNEQFF
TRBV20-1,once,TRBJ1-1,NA,TGCAGTGCACCTCGGCAAATGAACACTGAAGCTTTCTTT,CSAPRQMNTEAFF
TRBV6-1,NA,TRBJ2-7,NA,TGTGCCAGCAGGAGGGGTCAGCTACGCGAGCAGTACTTC,CASRRGQLREQYF
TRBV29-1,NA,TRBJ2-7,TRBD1,TGCAGCGTTGAAGTGGGGACAGGTATGAACTACGAGCAGTACTTC,CSVEVGTGMNYEQYF
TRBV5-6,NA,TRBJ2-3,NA,TGTGCCAGCAGCTTGGGACAGCATAGCACAGATACGCAGTATTTT,CASSLGQHSTDTQYF
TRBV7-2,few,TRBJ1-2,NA,TGTGCCAGCAGCTTAGTCTCCGGGCTGACTAGCTATGGCTACACCTTC,CASSLVSGLTSYGYTF
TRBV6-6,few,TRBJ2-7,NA,TGTGCCAGCATGAGGGACCCCTCCTACGAGCAGTACTTC,CASMRDPSYEQYF
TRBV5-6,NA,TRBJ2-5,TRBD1,TGTGCCAGCAGCGGTCCGGGACAGGGTGGAGAGACCCAGTACTTC,CASSGPGQGGETQYF
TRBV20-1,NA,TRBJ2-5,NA,TGCAGTGCTAGAGATGACGGGTACAATGAGCAGTACTTC,CSARDDGYNEQYF
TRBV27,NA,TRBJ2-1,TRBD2,TGTGCCAGCAGTTTCATAGCGGGAGCGGGTTTATACAATGAGCAGTTCTTC,CASSFIAGAGLYNEQFF
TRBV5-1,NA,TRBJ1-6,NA,TGCGCCAGCAGTTGGGCCTCCTCCTATAATTCACCCCTCCACTTT,CASSWASSYNSPLHF